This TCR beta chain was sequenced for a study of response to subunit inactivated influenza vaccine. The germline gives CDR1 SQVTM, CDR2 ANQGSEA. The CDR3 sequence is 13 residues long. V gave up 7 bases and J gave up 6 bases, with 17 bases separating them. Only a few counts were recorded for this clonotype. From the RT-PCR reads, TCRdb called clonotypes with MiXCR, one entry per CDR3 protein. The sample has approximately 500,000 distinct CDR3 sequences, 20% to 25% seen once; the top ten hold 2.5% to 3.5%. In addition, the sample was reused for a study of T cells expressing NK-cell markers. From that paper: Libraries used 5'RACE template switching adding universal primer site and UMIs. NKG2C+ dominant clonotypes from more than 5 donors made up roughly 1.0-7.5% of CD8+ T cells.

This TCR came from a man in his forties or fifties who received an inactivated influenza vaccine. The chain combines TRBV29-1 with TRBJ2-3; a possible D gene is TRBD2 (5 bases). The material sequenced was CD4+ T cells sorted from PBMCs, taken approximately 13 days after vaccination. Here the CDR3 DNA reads TGCAGCGCGATTTTAACGAGGGCGGATACGCAGTATTTT. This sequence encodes CSAILTRADTQYF.